The present entry profiles one TCR beta chain with its context. The antigen remains undetermined. Here immunoSEQ multiplex PCR was the method, and the copy in TCRdb shows in-frame clones only, minus some. The sample has over 55,000 clones; 84% are singletons. The data derive from a study of OX40 agonist ivuxolimab in advanced cancers. As for the study in general: An agonistic anti-OX40 (CD134) antibody, ivuxolimab, was used to treat the patients. Study results and limitations: Researchers did not establish what antigens the expanded peripheral T cells target. Partial responders at 0.1-3.0 mg/kg showed near-lowest clonal expansion.

Samples of blood were obtained at baseline, on cycle 4 day 1, and on cycle 7 day 1. Germline CDR1 and CDR2: MNHEY and SVGAGI. The CDR3 is 12 residues long. Trimming left V 6 bases short and J 7 bases short, with 7 bases between. The receptor was isolated from an adult with an advanced solid tumor such as melanoma, head and neck, liver or kidney cancer. Sequenced here: CD4+ or CD8+ T cells sorted from blood, sampled in a trial of the OX40 agonist ivuxolimab. The rearrangement uses TRBV6-5 and TRBJ1-6, with D unclear. The CDR3 is CASRTTNSPLHF. As DNA, the CDR3 is TGTGCCAGCAGAACGACCAATTCACCCCTCCACTTT.